A selection of T cell receptor beta chains follows, all from one sample in a study of CD8 T cells in Susac syndrome. From the immunoSEQ multiplex PCR reads, TCRdb called clonotypes with MiXCR, one entry per CDR3 protein. The sample shows about 400,000 distinct CDR3 sequences, approximately 85% of them seen only once. The sequencing sample was made of CD8+ T cells from PBMCs. The receptors originated from a human donor with multiple sclerosis. The CDR3 runs from the conserved cysteine through the conserved F or W. D genes are given only for firm matches. Clone size is given for some rows only: seen once, a few or many times, or a class if the clone is expanded.

J gene	clone size	V gene	D gene	CDR3 DNA	CDR3 protein
TRBJ2-7	-	TRBV11-2	TRBD1	TGTGCCAGCAGCTTAGACCCAGGGGGCGGCTACGAGCAGTACTTC	CASSLDPGGGYEQYF
TRBJ2-7	once	TRBV30	-	TGTGCCTGGAGTGGGGAGCTAAGCGTCTCCTACGAGCAGTACTTC	CAWSGELSVSYEQYF
TRBJ1-1	-	TRBV14	TRBD1	TGTGCCAGCAGCACCCGGACAGGCTACACTGAAGCTTTCTTT	CASSTRTGYTEAFF
TRBJ1-5	-	TRBV30	-	TGTGCCTGGAGTGAGGGAGGCAATCAGCCCCAGCATTTT	CAWSEGGNQPQHF
TRBJ2-7	-	TRBV29-1	-	TGCAGCGCCCAGGGGGGGGCCGGTTACGAGCAGTACTTC	CSAQGGAGYEQYF
TRBJ2-7	-	TRBV12-3/TRBV12-4	-	TGTGCCAGCAGTAAAAGAAACGAGCAGTACTTC	CASSKRNEQYF
TRBJ2-7	-	TRBV6-1	-	TGTGCCAGCAGTGAAGTTAACTTCTACGAGCAGTACTTC	CASSEVNFYEQYF
TRBJ2-5	-	TRBV7-9	-	TGTGCCAGCAGCTTAGTTCAGGGGAGAGAAGAGACCCAGTACTTC	CASSLVQGREETQYF
TRBJ2-3	-	TRBV7-3	-	TGTGCCAGCAGCCTCCTTCTGGGAGATACGCAGTATTTT	CASSLLLGDTQYF
TRBJ2-3	-	TRBV5-1	TRBD2	TGCGCCAGCAGCCCCTCAAGTTTTAGCGGGAGCACAGATACGCAGTATTTT	CASSPSSFSGSTDTQYF
TRBJ2-1	-	TRBV29-1	TRBD2	TGCAGCGTTGCTAGGACTAGCGGCTACAATGAGCAGTTCTTC	CSVARTSGYNEQFF
TRBJ2-3	-	TRBV9	-	TGTGCCAGCAGCCCTACAGGAGAACATAGCACAGATACGCAGTATTTT	CASSPTGEHSTDTQYF
TRBJ2-7	-	TRBV12-3/TRBV12-4	TRBD1	TGTGCCAGCAGTTTACGTTCTCCGGGACAGGGACCCTACGAGCAGTACTTC	CASSLRSPGQGPYEQYF
TRBJ2-7	-	TRBV2	TRBD1	TGTGCCAGCAGTGTCTCAGGGACAGGGGACTACGAGCAGTACTTC	CASSVSGTGDYEQYF
TRBJ2-7	-	TRBV7-6	-	TGTGCCGTAGGGGGGGTCTCCACCTACGAGCAGTACTTC	CAVGGVSTYEQYF
TRBJ2-7	-	TRBV20-1	TRBD1	TGCAGTGCTAGACCCAGGGGGCCAGGGGGCTCCTACGAGCAGTACTTC	CSARPRGPGGSYEQYF
TRBJ1-1	few	TRBV14	-	TGTGCCAGCAGCCAGGGTAGGACTGAAGCTTTCTTT	CASSQGRTEAFF
TRBJ1-1	few	TRBV27	TRBD1	TGTGCCAGCAGTTCCTGGACAGGGTTGAGGGATGAAGCTTTCTTT	CASSSWTGLRDEAFF
TRBJ2-7	-	TRBV27	-	TGTGCCAGCAGTTGGACTCCACGATACGAGCAGTACTTC	CASSWTPRYEQYF
TRBJ2-5	-	TRBV11-2	-	TGTGCCAGCAGCCGGTGGGGGCACACTCAAGAGACCCAGTACTTC	CASSRWGHTQETQYF
TRBJ1-1	-	TRBV4-1	-	TGCGCCAGCAGCCAACCTCTGGATCTTGCTGAAGCTTTCTTT	CASSQPLDLAEAFF
TRBJ1-5	-	TRBV28	-	TGTGCCAGCAGTTTATGGGCCGGGGGCCTTAGCAATCAGCCCCAGCATTTT	CASSLWAGGLSNQPQHF
TRBJ1-4	-	TRBV14	-	TGTGCCAGCAGCCAAGGCCCTCCTGACTTCTCAACTAATGAAAAACTGTTTTTT	CASSQGPPDFSTNEKLFF
TRBJ2-7	few	TRBV6-2/TRBV6-3	-	TGTGCCAGCAGTTACCGCACCTACGAGCAGTACTTC	CASSYRTYEQYF
TRBJ2-2	-	TRBV5-4	-	TGTGCCAGCAGCGCAGGATGGAGCGCGAGGGACACCGGGGAGCTGTTTTTT	CASSAGWSARDTGELFF
TRBJ2-1	-	TRBV14	-	TGTGCCAGCAGCCAAGAGGGCCAAGATCGGTTTTTATACAATGAGCAGTTCTTC	CASSQEGQDRFLYNEQFF
TRBJ1-2	-	TRBV6-6	-	TGTGCCAGCAGTTACTCGTCTTTCTTGGGGGGCTACACCTTC	CASSYSSFLGGYTF
TRBJ2-1	-	TRBV20-1	-	TGCAGTGCTAGAGAAACCCGCAACCGACTAGAGAATGAGCAGTTCTTC	CSARETRNRLENEQFF
TRBJ1-4	-	TRBV2	-	TGTGCCAGAAGACAGGCCGGGGATGAAAAACTGTTTTTT	CARRQAGDEKLFF
TRBJ1-3	-	TRBV2	-	TGTGCCAGCACCGAGAGGGGGGCCGGAGGAAACACCATATATTTT	CASTERGAGGNTIYF
TRBJ2-6	-	TRBV4-1	-	TGCGCCAGCAGCCAAGACCCCTACTCTGGGGCCAACGTCCTGACTTTC	CASSQDPYSGANVLTF
TRBJ2-1	once	TRBV4-1	-	TGCGCCAGCGGGTACGACGAGGGTGAGCAGTTCTTC	CASGYDEGEQFF
TRBJ2-2	once	TRBV6-5	TRBD1	TGTGCCAGCAGTTACTCATTCGACAGGGGTTACACCGGGGAGCTGTTTTTT	CASSYSFDRGYTGELFF
TRBJ1-2	-	TRBV6-1	-	TGTGCCAGCAGTGAAGACGACCTGGAGACTAACTATGGCTACACCTTC	CASSEDDLETNYGYTF
TRBJ2-5	-	TRBV4-1	-	TGCGCCAGCAGCCGAGTTGGCATACAAGAGACCCAGTACTTC	CASSRVGIQETQYF
TRBJ2-5	few	TRBV12-3/TRBV12-4	-	TGTGCCAGCAGTTTAACTCCCCAAGAGACCCAGTACTTC	CASSLTPQETQYF
TRBJ1-5	-	TRBV28	-	TGTGCCAGCAGTTCAATTACCTTCAAGGGTCAGCCCCAGCATTTT	CASSSITFKGQPQHF
TRBJ2-3	-	TRBV6-4	TRBD1	TGTGCCAGCAGTGGGGGGACAGGGGCCTCAGATACGCAGTATTTT	CASSGGTGASDTQYF
TRBJ2-4	-	TRBV7-9	-	TGTGCCAGCAGCCCCCTAGGGGGTAGGGCCAAAAACATTCAGTACTTC	CASSPLGGRAKNIQYF
TRBJ2-7	-	TRBV7-3	TRBD1	TGTGCCAGCAGCGCCAGGACAGGCTGCTACGAGCAGTACTTC	CASSARTGCYEQYF
TRBJ2-7	-	TRBV2	-	TGTGCCAGCAGTGAATGGCTTTGGGGTGCATACGAGCAGTACTTC	CASSEWLWGAYEQYF
TRBJ2-2	-	TRBV28	-	TGTGCCAGCAGTCCGACCCCCGGGGAGCTGTTTTTT	CASSPTPGELFF
TRBJ2-1	-	TRBV30	-	TGTGCCTGGAGTGTACACTTGGGTGAGCAGTTCTTC	CAWSVHLGEQFF
TRBJ2-3	-	TRBV5-1	TRBD2	TGCGCCAGCAGCCCGGGGGCGGCTAGCGGGAGCGCAGATACGCAGTATTTT	CASSPGAASGSADTQYF
TRBJ2-1	-	TRBV30	TRBD2	TGTGCCTGTAGGACTGGCGGGAGGGTCAATGAGCAGTTCTTC	CACRTGGRVNEQFF
TRBJ1-4	-	TRBV9	-	TGTGCCAGCAGCGACCCGGGACACAATGAAAAACTGTTTTTT	CASSDPGHNEKLFF
TRBJ1-3	-	TRBV11-2	-	TGTGCCAGCACCATGGACAGTCTAGGAAACACCATATATTTT	CASTMDSLGNTIYF
TRBJ2-3	-	TRBV6-1	TRBD1	TGTGCCAGCCAGGGGGCAAATGCCCTGGCGCAGTATTTT	CASQGANALAQYF
TRBJ1-1	-	TRBV7-3	-	TGTGCCAGCAGCCCCTCCGGGCCGAACACTGAAGCTTTCTTT	CASSPSGPNTEAFF